This TCR beta chain derives from a study of T cells after yellow fever vaccination. In TCRdb, the 5' RACE reads were re-called with MiXCR into one record per CDR3 protein. The table shows about 240,000 distinct CDR3 sequences, with more than 3.5% occurring only once. Ten or more counts support this clonotype. Germline loops: CDR1 MGHRA, CDR2 YSYEKL. CDR3 length: 16 residues. V was cut by 1 base and J by 2 bases, with 15 bases left in between. The V and J genes are TRBV4-1 and TRBJ2-7; D is ambiguous. This TCR came from a man between 18 and 29 years old who received the YFV17D yellow fever vaccine. The source was PBMCs, collected 15 days after the yellow fever booster vaccination. CDR3 sequence reads: CASSQGVLSSPYEQYF. The CDR3 DNA reads TGCGCCAGCAGCCAAGGGGTCTTGTCTTCTCCCTACGAGCAGTACTTC.